Following are 27 T cell receptor beta chains from one sample sequenced in a study of T cell responses to AZD1222 COVID-19 vaccine. Profiling relied on immunoSEQ multiplex PCR, and the TCRdb table lists in-frame clones only, not all of them. The table has roughly 120,000 clones, roughly 84% seen once. Sequenced material: peripheral blood, taken on day 0 of AZD1222 vaccination. The origin of the receptors is an adult in good health.

The chain has TRBV12-3 or TRBV12-4 and TRBJ2-1; no reliable D call. V was clipped by 3 bases and J by 10 bases, with 10 bases between them. CDR3 size: 12 residues. CDR3 nucleotides: TGTGCCAGCAGTTTGGGGTTCGGAGAGCAGTTCTTC. Translation gives CASSLGFGEQFF.

There are a few counts of this clone. The rearrangement joins TRBV28 to TRBJ1-2, with 7 bases lining up with TRBD1. The CDR3 extends over 16 amino acids. Germline V CDR1 and CDR2: MDHEN, SYDVKM. The junction had 15 bases not matched to a gene; V was cut back by 8 bases and J by 3 bases. CDR3 bases: TGTGCCAGCCACTGGGGGACCGGGACAGAGTACTATGGCTACACCTTC. This gives the protein CASHWGTGTEYYGYTF.

The chain combines TRBV28 with TRBJ1-1; D not resolved. The CDR3 totals 14 residues. CDR1 MDHEN and CDR2 SYDVKM come from the germline V gene. The V and J ends lost 2 bases and 8 bases respectively, with 15 bases between them. The CDR3 loop reads CASSLSRSSAEAFF. CDR3 DNA: TGTGCCAGCAGTTTAAGTCGGAGTTCGGCCGAAGCTTTCTTT.

This chain joins TRBV19 and TRBJ2-6; the match to TRBD2 covers 13 bases. This CDR3 comprises 18 residues. V gave up 5 bases and J gave up 4 bases; unmatched junction bases: 8. In germline, CDR1 is LNHDA, CDR2 SQIVND (reference sequence). The CDR3 DNA is TGTGCCAGTAGTCGAACTAGCGGGGGGGGCCTCGGGGCCAACGTCCTGACTTTC. As protein: CASSRTSGGGLGANVLTF.

The chain employs TRBV30 and TRBJ2-7, with TRBD2 as a possible D gene (5 bases). CDR3 size: 14 residues. The V gene's germline CDR1 is GTSNPN and CDR2 SVGIG (reference sequence). V was trimmed by 0 bases and J by 9 bases, leaving 18 bases between them. CDR3 in DNA: TGTGCCTGGAGTGTTTCTGGCCAAGCGGTGGGGCAGTACTTC. Translating it yields CAWSVSGQAVGQYF. The variable domain in full, completed from reference TRBV30 and TRBJ2-7, reads SQTIHQWPATLVQPVGSPLSLECTVEGTSNPNLYWYRQAAGRGLQLLFYSVGIGQISSEVPQNLSASRPQDRQFILSSKKLLLSDSGFYLCAWSVSGQAVGQYFGPGTRLTVT.

The V gene is TRBV24-1, the J gene TRBJ2-2; D is undetermined. CDR1 is KGHDR, CDR2 SFDVKD, per germline. The germline V and J ends were trimmed by 3 bases and 3 bases, with 10 bases remaining between them. The CDR3 covers 15 residues. The CDR3 loop reads CATSDLQEDTGELFF. CDR3 DNA sequence: TGTGCCACCAGTGATCTGCAGGAAGACACCGGGGAGCTGTTTTTT.

V usage is TRBV4-3 and J usage is TRBJ1-1, with TRBD1 matching over 8 bases. Germline-derived CDR1 and CDR2 are LGHNA and YSLEER. This CDR3 is built from 19 residues. V lost 0 bases, J lost 1 base, and 13 bases stayed unmatched. The DNA of the CDR3 is TGCGCCAGCAGCCAAGATTGGATCCGGACAGGGCCAGCGAACACTGAAGCTTTCTTT. It specifies CASSQDWIRTGPANTEAFF.

The CDR3 here is CASSLVPLRGAAKNIQYF. The CDR3 nucleotides read TGTGCCAGCAGCTTAGTCCCCCTAAGGGGGGCGGCCAAAAACATTCAGTACTTC. The J gene is TRBJ2-4, the V gene TRBV7-9; D may match TRBD1 or TRBD2 (6 bases each). There are 18 residues in the CDR3. Germline CDR1 reads SEHNR; CDR2 reads FQNEAQ (reference sequence). Deletions cut 1 base from V and 1 base from J, with 17 bases between. Filled out from reference TRBV7-9 and TRBJ2-4, the complete variable domain reads DTGVSQNPRHKITKRGQNVTFRCDPISEHNRLYWYRQTLGQGPEFLTYFQNEAQLEKSRLLSDRFSAERPKGSFSTLEIQRTEQGDSAMYLCASSLVPLRGAAKNIQYFGAGTRLSVL.

The chain combines TRBV5-4 with TRBJ1-4; perhaps TRBD1 as D (5 bases). The CDR3 is 17 amino acids. V lost 3 bases and J lost 10, with 25 bases in between. Germline CDR1 reads SGHNT; CDR2 reads YYREEE (reference sequence). DNA for the CDR3: TGTGCCAGCAGCTCGACTACGGGACCAACGTTCGTTGCAAAACTGTTTTTT. Its protein is CASSSTTGPTFVAKLFF.

CDR3: CASSLGRYTEAFF. The CDR3, as DNA: TGTGCCAGCAGTTTGGGCAGGTACACTGAAGCTTTCTTT. The genes are TRBV12-3 or TRBV12-4 and TRBJ1-1; D is unresolved. This CDR3 is built from 13 residues. V was trimmed by 3 bases and J by 3 bases, leaving 8 bases between them.

The chain has TRBV28 and TRBJ1-5, with D perhaps TRBD1 (5 bases). The CDR3 has 12 amino acids. Germline loops: CDR1 MDHEN, CDR2 SYDVKM. V was cut by 9 bases and J by 2 bases, with 8 bases left in between. CDR3: CASTRGNQPQHF. The CDR3 bases are TGTGCCAGTACCAGGGGCAATCAGCCCCAGCATTTT.

The chain carries TRBV5-1 and TRBJ2-5; maybe TRBD2 (7 bases). CDR3 length equals 17 residues. In germline, CDR1 is SGHRS, CDR2 YFSETQ. V dropped 0 bases and J dropped 4 bases, with 19 bases sitting between them. The chain's CDR3 is CASSLAPAGGLTETQYF. In DNA form, the CDR3 reads TGCGCCAGCAGCTTGGCCCCGGCCGGGGGGCTAACAGAGACCCAGTACTTC.

This clone was seen more than once but under ten times. The chain joins TRBV30 to TRBJ1-2; D might be TRBD1 (6 bases). Germline V gene sequence: CDR1 GTSNPN, CDR2 SVGIG (reference sequence). V lost 3 bases and J 8 bases, leaving 10 bases between the germline ends. The CDR3 totals 11 residues. CDR3 amino acids: CAWSPGVGYTF. The CDR3 DNA reads TGTGCCTGGAGCCCAGGGGTAGGCTACACCTTC.

This chain's CDR3 is CASSFSLGGQGNWVNEQFF. CDR3 in DNA: TGTGCCAGCAGCTTCTCTCTGGGGGGACAGGGGAATTGGGTCAATGAGCAGTTCTTC. The chain has TRBV5-5 and TRBJ2-1; 10 bases align to TRBD1. The germline gives CDR1 SGHKS, CDR2 YYEKEE (reference sequence). This CDR3 contains 19 residues. V was pared by 2 bases and J by 6 bases, with 17 bases of the junction left unmatched. Full variable domain (remainder filled in from reference TRBV5-5 and TRBJ2-1): DAGVTQSPTHLIKTRGQQVTLRCSPISGHKSVSWYQQVLGQGPQFIFQYYEKEERGRGNFPDRFSARQFPNYSSELNVNALLLGDSALYLCASSFSLGGQGNWVNEQFFGPGTRLTVL.

The chain employs TRBV5-6 and TRBJ1-5; TRBD1 matches at 7 bases. The V gene end was trimmed by 1 base and the J gene end by 8 bases; junction bases not matched to a gene: 18. The CDR3 spans 18 residues. The germline gives CDR1 SGHDT, CDR2 YYEEEE. CDR3 nucleotides: TGTGCCAGCAGCTTGTTGAGTTTCGGACAGGTCACGTTTGAGCCCCAGCATTTT. Its translation is CASSLLSFGQVTFEPQHF.

V is TRBV18 and J is TRBJ2-7; no reliable D call. From germline, CDR1 is KGHSH and CDR2 LQKENI. V dropped 3 bases and J dropped 0 bases, with 6 bases sitting between them. The CDR3 has 13 residues. This chain's CDR3 is CASSPDRSYEQYF. The CDR3 coding sequence is TGTGCCAGCTCACCGGACCGCTCCTACGAGCAGTACTTC.

This chain connects TRBV6-4 to TRBJ2-1; 8 bases align to TRBD2. The CDR3 totals 15 residues. The germline gives CDR1 MRHNA, CDR2 SNTAGT. V lost 5 bases to trimming and J lost 4 bases; unmatched junction nucleotides: 7. The CDR3 region has the DNA TGTGCCAGCAGTCCTTCAGCGGGGGAGTACAATGAGCAGTTCTTC. It yields the protein CASSPSAGEYNEQFF.

The count of this clone is one. V is TRBV24-1 and J is TRBJ2-7, with a possible D match to TRBD1 (5 bases). The V end was cut by 2 bases, the J end by 2 bases, with 15 bases between. CDR1 and CDR2 from the germline V gene are KGHDR and SFDVKD. This CDR3 has 16 residues. The CDR3 bases are TGTGCCACCAGTGATTCATCCTCCGACAGTACCTACGAGCAGTACTTC. This translates into CATSDSSSDSTYEQYF.

This chain links TRBV28 with TRBJ1-5, with D perhaps TRBD1 (5 bases). This CDR3 region has 15 residues. V gave up 6 bases and J gave up 5 bases, with 17 bases separating them. CDR1 and CDR2 from the germline V gene are MDHEN and SYDVKM. The CDR3 sequence is CASRPIVGGYQPQHF. The CDR3 nucleotides read TGTGCCAGCAGACCCATTGTTGGGGGGTATCAGCCCCAGCATTTT.

This chain's CDR3 is CASSSLGQGRSPLHF. The CDR3 DNA reads TGTGCCAGCAGTTCTCTAGGTCAGGGACGTTCACCCCTCCACTTT. This chain joins TRBV28 and TRBJ1-6; D might be TRBD1 (5 bases). The length of the CDR3 is 15 residues. Trimming took 4 bases from V and 9 from J, leaving 16 bases between them. CDR1 MDHEN and CDR2 SYDVKM come from the germline V gene.

The chain recombines TRBV7-2 with TRBJ2-3; D might be TRBD1 (5 bases). Germline V gene data show CDR1 as SGHTA and CDR2 as FQGNSA. V was shortened by 5 bases and J by 4 bases, with 19 bases between the two germline ends. This CDR3 has 16 amino acids. The CDR3 region is CASSPQGAAGADTQYF. CDR3 in DNA: TGTGCCAGCAGCCCACAAGGGGCCGCTGGGGCAGATACGCAGTATTTT.

This clone has more than one count but fewer than ten. CDR3 amino acids: CASSSTGQFEQFF. The CDR3, as DNA: TGTGCCAGCAGCTCCACGGGACAGTTTGAGCAGTTCTTC. V and J are TRBV9 and TRBJ2-1; TRBD1 aligns across 7 bases. Losses at the gene ends were 4 bases for V and 9 bases for J; bases not matched to a gene: 7. Germline lookup yields CDR1 SGDLS and CDR2 YYNGEE. The CDR3 totals 13 residues.

This chain joins TRBV24-1 and TRBJ1-5; no firm D call. This CDR3 is built from 14 residues. CDR1 and CDR2 (germline): KGHDR, SFDVKD. The V end lost 9 bases, the J end lost 2 bases, and 13 bases lay between the germline ends. The CDR3 reads CATGVLRGNQPQHF. CDR3 nucleotides: TGTGCCACCGGGGTCCTTCGGGGCAATCAGCCCCAGCATTTT.

This clone was seen a few times. The chain joins TRBV7-9 to TRBJ2-7; D might be TRBD1 or TRBD2, each matching 5 bases. The germline V gene encodes CDR1 SEHNR and CDR2 FQNEAQ (reference sequence). This CDR3 region has 14 residues. The V and J ends lost 6 bases and 7 bases respectively, with 19 bases between them. The CDR3 region is CASSFIGDPGEQYF. In nucleotides, the CDR3 is TGTGCCAGCAGTTTTATTGGGGACCCAGGGGAGCAGTACTTC.

This clone was seen only once. The chain has TRBV4-3 and TRBJ2-3, with TRBD2 matching over 10 bases. There are 18 residues in the CDR3. The germline V gene has CDR1 LGHNA and CDR2 YSLEER. Unmatched junction bases numbered 12, after V lost 4 bases and J lost 2 bases. CDR3 in DNA: TGCGCCAGCAGCCTGGTGCCTAGCGGGGGCCGGAACACAGATACGCAGTATTTT. This encodes CASSLVPSGGRNTDTQYF.

The chain links TRBV4-1 to TRBJ2-2; 9 bases map to TRBD2. CDR1 is MGHRA, CDR2 YSYEKL, per germline. The length of the CDR3 is 16 residues. V lost 2 bases to trimming and J lost 6 bases; unmatched junction nucleotides: 7. CDR3 region: CASSQLVAGAAGELFF. DNA of the CDR3: TGCGCCAGCAGCCAATTAGTAGCGGGGGCGGCCGGGGAGCTGTTTTTT.

This chain connects TRBV28 to TRBJ1-5; the match to TRBD1 covers 7 bases. CDR1 MDHEN and CDR2 SYDVKM come from the germline V gene. The CDR3 length is 17 residues. The V gene end was trimmed by 3 bases and the J gene end by 10 bases; junction bases not matched to a gene: 18. CDR3 nucleotide sequence: TGTGCCAGCAGTTTGTGGCAGGGGGGCCCAGAGAATCGACCCCAGCATTTT. It is translated as CASSLWQGGPENRPQHF. The complete variable domain, with remaining parts taken from reference TRBV28 and TRBJ1-5, reads DVKVTQSSRYLVKRTGEKVFLECVQDMDHENMFWYRQDPGLGLRLIYFSYDVKMKEKGDIPEGYSVSREKKERFSLILESASTNQTSMYLCASSLWQGGPENRPQHFGDGTRLSIL.